Reported below is one T cell receptor beta chain. Its antigen is currently unknown. The entry originates in a study of T-cell reconstitution after alpha-beta-depleted transplantation in children. CDR1 is SGHTA and CDR2 is FQGNSA in the germline V gene. CDR3 size: 14 residues. V shed 5 bases and J 3 bases; nucleotides not matched to a gene: 5. Study-wide results and limits: Surviving recipient T cells and intrathymic progenitors accounted for some patients' high TCRbeta diversity at day 60. After transplant, at about two months, alpha-beta T cells were reportedly derived from several hundred expanded graft clones. Newly made T cells mostly supplied T-cell counts and diversity one year after transplant.

Unique molecular identifiers were used to barcode this TCRbeta library. TCRdb processed the PCR reads anew with MiXCR; each CDR3 protein has one entry. The sample carries some 200,000 distinct CDR3 sequences, approximately 8.4% recorded once. The receptor comes from a male patient aged 2-15 years who had a stem cell transplant for acute myeloid leukemia, so the T cells may come from the graft donor. The source was PBMCs, mostly from graft donor cells, collected 360 days after TCRalphabeta/CD19-depleted stem cell transplant. The V gene is TRBV7-2, the J gene TRBJ2-7, with 9 nucleotides matching TRBD2. CDR3 amino acids: CASSPSGRRYEQYF. As DNA, the CDR3 is TGTGCCAGCAGCCCGAGCGGGAGGCGCTACGAGCAGTACTTC.